The 21 T cell receptor beta chains in this list originate from one sample, sequenced in a study of cytomegalovirus exposure and HLA in healthy donors. In the PCR, 60 Vbeta and 13 Jbeta primers were used. Generated by immunoSEQ multiplex PCR, the TCRdb table keeps only in-frame clones and is missing some. This table has roughly 170,000 clones, around four fifths appearing once. Material for sequencing was PBMCs. Every receptor here comes from a man under 40 in good health and CMV-seronegative.

A few counts support this clone. The chain employs TRBV10-3 and TRBJ2-7; 11 nucleotides line up with TRBD2. This CDR3 has 12 amino acids. V was pared by 10 bases and J by 3 bases, with 2 bases of the junction left unmatched. The V gene's germline CDR1 is ENHRY and CDR2 SYGVKD. The CDR3 loop is CATGTSGYEQYF. In nucleotides, the CDR3 is TGTGCCACCGGGACTAGCGGCTACGAGCAGTACTTC.

J is TRBJ2-7 and V is TRBV5-1; D possibly corresponds to TRBD2 (5 bases). Trimming left V 4 bases short and J 4 bases short, with 12 bases between. The V gene's germline CDR1 is SGHRS and CDR2 YFSETQ. This CDR3 has 13 amino acids. CDR3 coding DNA: TGCGCCAGCAGCCCGCGGACGGGGTACGAGCAGTACTTC. This sequence encodes CASSPRTGYEQYF.

CDR3 coding DNA: TGTGCCAGCAGTAAACCGGGACAGGGAAGGTACGAGCAGTACTTC. It yields the protein CASSKPGQGRYEQYF. V gene TRBV25-1 combines with J gene TRBJ2-7, with 9 positions matching TRBD1. J lost 4 bases, V lost 5 bases, and 9 bases had no gene match. The CDR3 runs 15 residues. CDR1 and CDR2 from the germline V gene are MGHDK and SYGVNS.

The table lists this clone with a few counts. The V gene is TRBV30, the J gene TRBJ1-6; TRBD1 agrees at 9 bases. This CDR3 region has 15 residues. Germline V gene lookup returns CDR1 GTSNPN and CDR2 SVGIG (reference sequence). After removal of 2 bases from V and 5 bases from J, the junction contained 4 bases not matched to a gene. CDR3 sequence: CAWSPRDRDNSPLHF. As DNA, the CDR3 is TGTGCCTGGAGTCCCCGGGACAGGGATAATTCACCCCTCCACTTT.

The chain couples TRBV11-3 to TRBJ2-1; D possibly corresponds to TRBD1 (6 bases). The V gene lost 5 bases and the J gene lost 3 bases, with 26 bases spanning the gap. CDR1 SGHNT and CDR2 YENEEA come from the germline V gene. The CDR3 is 19 amino acids. The CDR3 coding sequence is TGTGCCAGCAGCGAACGGGACACGGGTGGACTTAACATCTACAATGAGCAGTTCTTC. Its translation: CASSERDTGGLNIYNEQFF.

This clone was recorded only once. In DNA, the CDR3 is TGTGCCAGCAGCGTAGATGGACTAGCGGGAGGGAGGTCCTACAATGAGCAGTTCTTC. This sequence encodes CASSVDGLAGGRSYNEQFF. The chain employs TRBV9 and TRBJ2-1; 15 bases match TRBD2. Germline values: CDR1 SGDLS, CDR2 YYNGEE. V trimming: 0 bases; J trimming: 1 base; junction bases outside the gene matches: 5. The CDR3 covers 19 residues. Drawing the rest from reference TRBV9 and TRBJ2-1, the complete variable domain is DSGVTQTPKHLITATGQRVTLRCSPRSGDLSVYWYQQSLDQGLQFLIQYYNGEERAKGNILERFSAQQFPDLHSELNLSSLELGDSALYFCASSVDGLAGGRSYNEQFFGPGTRLTVL.

The chain is built from TRBV7-6 and TRBJ1-5; D possibly corresponds to TRBD1 (5 bases). Germline CDR1 reads SGHVS; CDR2 reads FNYEAQ. The CDR3 runs to 15 residues. V lost 2 bases, J lost 2 bases, and 10 bases lay in between. Written as DNA, the CDR3 is TGTGCCAGCAGCTTAAGCAGGGAGGGCAATCAGCCCCAGCATTTT. Protein: CASSLSREGNQPQHF.

The V gene is TRBV10-3, the J gene TRBJ1-1, with D perhaps TRBD1 (5 bases). V was clipped by 4 bases and J by 2 bases, with 14 bases between them. Germline-derived CDR1 and CDR2 are ENHRY and SYGVKD. This CDR3 has 15 amino acids. CDR3 region: CAISVSPTVNTEAFF. The DNA of the CDR3 is TGTGCCATCAGTGTCTCTCCGACAGTCAACACTGAAGCTTTCTTT.

Regarding this clone: One end of the junction does not line up with germline, which may come from a read error. The rearrangement links TRBV4-1 to TRBJ1-5; a possible D gene is TRBD1 (6 bases). This CDR3 has 15 residues. Germline V CDR1 and CDR2: MGHRA, YSYEKL. CDR3 in amino acids: CASNQDPGQNQPQHF. The CDR3 DNA sequence: TGCGCCAGCAACCAAGACCCGGGACAAAATCAGCCCCAGCATTTT.

J is TRBJ1-4 and V is TRBV28; TRBD1 might be the D (6 bases). Germline CDR1 and CDR2: MDHEN and SYDVKM. V was pared by 5 bases and J by 0 bases, with 13 bases between. This CDR3 has 16 amino acids. CDR3: CASSTTDRATNEKLFF. CDR3 sequence (DNA): TGTGCCAGCAGTACCACGGACAGAGCAACTAATGAAAAACTGTTTTTT.

This clone showed up just once. This chain connects TRBV28 to TRBJ2-5; 7 nucleotides line up with TRBD1. CDR3 length: 17 residues. V was clipped by 7 bases and J by 5 bases; unmatched bases: 19. CDR1 is MDHEN, CDR2 SYDVKM, per germline. CDR3 in DNA: TGTGCCAGCATCCCTTTCCCGGGGACAGAGAACCGTGAGACCCAGTACTTC. Translated, it gives CASIPFPGTENRETQYF.

The chain recombines TRBV7-2 with TRBJ2-7; D perhaps matches TRBD1 (6 bases). CDR1 and CDR2 (germline): SGHTA, FQGNSA. Trimming took off 3 bases at V and 5 bases at J, with 11 bases between the two ends. CDR3 size: 13 residues. CDR3 sequence: CASSLRAGDEQYF. In DNA form, the CDR3 reads TGTGCCAGCAGCTTGCGAGCAGGGGACGAGCAGTACTTC.

This clone showed up just a few times. The gene calls are TRBV2 and TRBJ2-5; D perhaps matches TRBD2 (5 bases). The CDR3 totals 12 residues. Deletions cut 8 bases from V and 5 bases from J, with 12 bases between. Looked up from germline, CDR1 is SNHLY and CDR2 is FYNNEI. The CDR3 bases are TGTGCCAGCGGGAGTTTAGGGGAGACCCAGTACTTC. Amino acids: CASGSLGETQYF.

This clone has only a few counts. V and J are TRBV5-1 and TRBJ2-3, with TRBD2 matching over 11 bases. Trimming removed 1 base from V and 0 bases from J; junction bases left unmatched: 13. Germline lookup yields CDR1 SGHRS and CDR2 YFSETQ. This CDR3 spans 20 amino acids. CDR3 sequence reads: CASSLRLAGRTGSSTDTQYF. The CDR3 nucleotides read TGCGCCAGCAGCTTGAGACTAGCGGGGCGAACAGGATCTAGCACAGATACGCAGTATTTT.

This sequence joins TRBV2 and TRBJ1-3; perhaps TRBD1 as D (5 bases). The CDR3 is 16 residues long. Trimming shortened V by 4 bases and J by 0 bases, and 13 bases separated the two germline ends. CDR1 is SNHLY, CDR2 FYNNEI, per germline. CDR3 protein: CASSVGGVRSGNTIYF. In DNA, the CDR3 is TGTGCCAGCAGTGTTGGGGGGGTTCGCTCTGGAAACACCATATATTTT.

V and J are TRBV7-2 and TRBJ1-6; TRBD1 is a possible D gene (6 bases). CDR1 and CDR2 (germline): SGHTA, FQGNSA. Trimming cost V 7 bases and J 7 bases, with 14 bases left between them. This CDR3 is built from 14 residues. The CDR3 nucleotides read TGTGCCAGCACCTATAGGCAGGGGAATTCACCCCTCCACTTT. This sequence encodes CASTYRQGNSPLHF.

The chain is built from TRBV19 and TRBJ1-4; D not certain. V shed 3 bases and J shed 3 bases, with 8 bases lying between them. Per the germline V gene, CDR1 is LNHDA and CDR2 is SQIVND (reference sequence). This CDR3 is 14 amino acids long. In DNA form, the CDR3 reads TGTGCCAGTAGTATTACAGCCTCTAATGAAAAACTGTTTTTT. This encodes CASSITASNEKLFF.

The J gene is TRBJ2-7, the V gene TRBV29-1; D gene uncertain. This CDR3 has 14 residues. The V gene's germline CDR1 is SQVTM and CDR2 ANQGSEA. V was cut by 4 bases and J by 0 bases, with 13 bases left in between. The CDR3: CSVGIGQYSYEQYF. For the CDR3, the DNA is TGCAGCGTTGGGATTGGGCAGTACTCCTACGAGCAGTACTTC.

The rearrangement links TRBV5-6 to TRBJ2-5; 8 bases line up with TRBD2. Losses at the gene ends were 2 bases for V and 3 bases for J; bases not matched to a gene: 6. From germline, CDR1 is SGHDT and CDR2 YYEEEE. CDR3 length: 15 residues. CDR3 loop: CASSFAGGTKETQYF. The CDR3 DNA is TGTGCCAGCAGCTTCGCGGGGGGCACCAAAGAGACCCAGTACTTC.

This clone was counted between two and nine times. This chain connects TRBV6-5 to TRBJ1-1, with TRBD1 matching 7 bases. V trimming: 6 bases; J trimming: 3 bases; junction bases outside the gene matches: 7. Germline loops: CDR1 MNHEY, CDR2 SVGAGI. CDR3 size: 14 residues. The CDR3 DNA sequence: TGTGCCAGCAGCCGTGACAGGGCAGACACTGAAGCTTTCTTT. Encoded protein: CASSRDRADTEAFF.

The chain employs TRBV5-1 and TRBJ2-7; D not resolved. V was shortened by 0 bases and J by 2 bases, with 15 bases between the two germline ends. CDR1 and CDR2 from the germline V gene are SGHRS and YFSETQ. CDR3 length: 16 residues. The CDR3 DNA follows: TGCGCCAGCAGCTTGGCCGGTAGCTTGGTTACCTACGAGCAGTACTTC. Its translation: CASSLAGSLVTYEQYF.